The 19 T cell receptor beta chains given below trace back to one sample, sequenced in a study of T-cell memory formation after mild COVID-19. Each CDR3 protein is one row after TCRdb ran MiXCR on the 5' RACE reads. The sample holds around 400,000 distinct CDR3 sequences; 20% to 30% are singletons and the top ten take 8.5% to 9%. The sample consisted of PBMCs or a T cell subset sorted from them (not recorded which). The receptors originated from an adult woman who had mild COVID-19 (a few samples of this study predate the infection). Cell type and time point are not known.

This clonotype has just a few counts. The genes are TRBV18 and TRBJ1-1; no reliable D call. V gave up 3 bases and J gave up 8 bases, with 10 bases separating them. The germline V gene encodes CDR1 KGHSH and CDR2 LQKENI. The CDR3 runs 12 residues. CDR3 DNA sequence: TGTGCCAGCTCACCTAATAGGCAAGAAGCTTTCTTT. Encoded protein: CASSPNRQEAFF.

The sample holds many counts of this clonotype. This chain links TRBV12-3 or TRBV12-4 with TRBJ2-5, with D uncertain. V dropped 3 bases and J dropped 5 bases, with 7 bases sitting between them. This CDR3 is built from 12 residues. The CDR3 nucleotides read TGTGCCAGCAGTTTGAATTCGGAGACCCAGTACTTC. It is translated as CASSLNSETQYF.

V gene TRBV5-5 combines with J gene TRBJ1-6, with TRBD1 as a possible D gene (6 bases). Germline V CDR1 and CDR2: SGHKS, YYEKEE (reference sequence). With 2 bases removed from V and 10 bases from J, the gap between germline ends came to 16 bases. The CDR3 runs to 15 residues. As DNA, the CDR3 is TGTGCCAGCAGCTTAGGGACACCGGTTTACTCACCCCTCCACTTT. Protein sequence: CASSLGTPVYSPLHF.

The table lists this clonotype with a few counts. The CDR3 nucleotides are TGCAGCGTTGTAGGGGAAACTAACTATGGCTACACCTTC. Translation gives CSVVGETNYGYTF. The rearrangement uses TRBV29-1 and TRBJ1-2, with a possible D match to TRBD1 (5 bases). This CDR3 has 13 amino acids. The germline V gene encodes CDR1 SQVTM and CDR2 ANQGSEA. V was pared by 4 bases and J by 0 bases, with 9 bases between.

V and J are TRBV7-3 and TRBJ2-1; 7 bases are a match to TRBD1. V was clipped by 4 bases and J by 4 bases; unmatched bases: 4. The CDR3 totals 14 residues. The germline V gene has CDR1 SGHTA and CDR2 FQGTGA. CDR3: CASSSGQAYNEQFF. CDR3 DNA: TGTGCCAGCAGCTCCGGACAGGCTTACAATGAGCAGTTCTTC.

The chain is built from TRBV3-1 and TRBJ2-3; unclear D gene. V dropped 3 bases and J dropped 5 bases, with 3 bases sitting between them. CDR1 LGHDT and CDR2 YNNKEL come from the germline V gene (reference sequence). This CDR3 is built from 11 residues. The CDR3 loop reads CASSHGDTQYF. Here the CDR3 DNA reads TGTGCCAGCAGCCATGGAGATACGCAGTATTTT.

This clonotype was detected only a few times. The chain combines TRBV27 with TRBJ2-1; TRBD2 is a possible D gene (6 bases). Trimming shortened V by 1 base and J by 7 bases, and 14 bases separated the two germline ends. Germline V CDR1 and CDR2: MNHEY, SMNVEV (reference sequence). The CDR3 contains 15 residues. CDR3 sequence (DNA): TGTGCCAGCAGTTTATTAGGACGGGGACTTAATGAGCAGTTCTTC. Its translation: CASSLLGRGLNEQFF.

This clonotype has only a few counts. The CDR3 DNA reads TGCGGGGGACAGGGCGGGACCCAGCCCCAGCATTTT. It specifies CGGQGGTQPQHF. This rearrangement joins TRBV20-1 to TRBJ1-5; 9 bases align to TRBD1. Germline CDR1 and CDR2: DFQATT and SNEGSKA (reference sequence). The CDR3 is 12 amino acids.

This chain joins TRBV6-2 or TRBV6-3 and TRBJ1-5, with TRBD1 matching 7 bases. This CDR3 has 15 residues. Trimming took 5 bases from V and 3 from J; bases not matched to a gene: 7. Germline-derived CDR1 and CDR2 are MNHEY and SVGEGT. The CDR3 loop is CASSPGTAINQPQHF. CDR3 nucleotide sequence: TGTGCCAGCAGTCCCGGGACAGCGATCAATCAGCCCCAGCATTTT.

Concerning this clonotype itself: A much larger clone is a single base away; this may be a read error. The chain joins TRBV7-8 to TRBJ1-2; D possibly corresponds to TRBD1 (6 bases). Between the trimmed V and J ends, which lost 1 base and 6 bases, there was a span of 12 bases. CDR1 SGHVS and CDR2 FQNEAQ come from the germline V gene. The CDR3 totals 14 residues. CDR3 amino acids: CASSLVGSGDGYTF. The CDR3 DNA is TGTGCCAGCAGCTTAGTGGGGTCAGGGGATGGCTACACCTTC.

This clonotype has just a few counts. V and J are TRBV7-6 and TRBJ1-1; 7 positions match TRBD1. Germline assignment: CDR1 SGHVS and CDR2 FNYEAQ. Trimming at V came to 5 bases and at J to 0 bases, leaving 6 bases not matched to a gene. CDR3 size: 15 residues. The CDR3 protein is CASSTRQGMNTEAFF. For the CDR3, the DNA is TGTGCCAGCAGCACCCGACAGGGCATGAACACTGAAGCTTTCTTT. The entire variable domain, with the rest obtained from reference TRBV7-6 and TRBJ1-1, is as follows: GAGVSQSPRYKVTKRGQDVALRCDPISGHVSLYWYRQALGQGPEFLTYFNYEAQQDKSGLPNDRFSAERPEGSISTLTIQRTEQRDSAMYRCASSTRQGMNTEAFFGQGTRLTVV.

The CDR3 nucleotides read TGTGCCAGCAGCCACTGGGACAGGGCCCGGACCGGGGAGCTGTTTTTT. Amino acid sequence: CASSHWDRARTGELFF. The chain uses TRBV3-1 and TRBJ2-2, with 9 bases matching TRBD1. J gave up 5 bases and V 3 bases, and 7 bases lay outside the gene matches. Germline assignment: CDR1 LGHDT and CDR2 YNNKEL (reference sequence). The CDR3 consists of 16 residues.

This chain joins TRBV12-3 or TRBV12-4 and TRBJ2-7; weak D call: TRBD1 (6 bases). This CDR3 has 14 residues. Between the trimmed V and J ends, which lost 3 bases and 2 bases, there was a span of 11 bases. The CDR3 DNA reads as TGTGCCAGCAGTTTTCAGGGGACAACCTACGAGCAGTACTTC. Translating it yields CASSFQGTTYEQYF.

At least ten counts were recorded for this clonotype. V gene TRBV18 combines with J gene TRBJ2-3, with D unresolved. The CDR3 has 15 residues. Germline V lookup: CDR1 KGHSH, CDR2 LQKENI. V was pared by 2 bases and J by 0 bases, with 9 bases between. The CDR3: CASSPIAASTDTQYF. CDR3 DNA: TGTGCCAGCTCACCAATTGCGGCAAGCACAGATACGCAGTATTTT.

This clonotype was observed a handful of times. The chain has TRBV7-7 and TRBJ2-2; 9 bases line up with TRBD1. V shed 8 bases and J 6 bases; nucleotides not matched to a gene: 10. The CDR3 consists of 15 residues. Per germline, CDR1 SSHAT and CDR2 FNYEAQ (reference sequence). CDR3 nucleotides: TGTGCCAGCCGGCCGGGACAGGGCTCGCCCGGGGAGCTGTTTTTT. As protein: CASRPGQGSPGELFF.

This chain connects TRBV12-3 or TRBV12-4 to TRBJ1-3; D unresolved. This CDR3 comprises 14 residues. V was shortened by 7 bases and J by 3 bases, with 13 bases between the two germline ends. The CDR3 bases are TGTGCCAGCACCAACACCGGACTTGGAAACACCATATATTTT. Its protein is CASTNTGLGNTIYF.

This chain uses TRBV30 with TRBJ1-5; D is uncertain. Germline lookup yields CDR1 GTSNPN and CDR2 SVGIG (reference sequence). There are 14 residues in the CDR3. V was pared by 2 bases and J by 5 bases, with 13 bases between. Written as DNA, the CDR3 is TGTGCCTGGAGTCCACCGGTGGGTTATCAGCCCCAGCATTTT. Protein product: CAWSPPVGYQPQHF.

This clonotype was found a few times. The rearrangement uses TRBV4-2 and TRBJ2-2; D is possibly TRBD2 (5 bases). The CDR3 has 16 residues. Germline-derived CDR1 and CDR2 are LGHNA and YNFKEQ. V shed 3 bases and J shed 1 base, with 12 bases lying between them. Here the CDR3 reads CASSQLREQNTGELFF. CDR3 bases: TGTGCCAGCAGCCAGCTTCGGGAACAGAACACCGGGGAGCTGTTTTTT.

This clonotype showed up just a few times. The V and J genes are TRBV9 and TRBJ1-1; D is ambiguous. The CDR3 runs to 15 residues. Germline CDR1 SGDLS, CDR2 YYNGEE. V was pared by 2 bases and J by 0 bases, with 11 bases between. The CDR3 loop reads CASSVTDVLNTEAFF. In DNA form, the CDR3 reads TGTGCCAGCAGCGTGACGGACGTCCTGAACACTGAAGCTTTCTTT.